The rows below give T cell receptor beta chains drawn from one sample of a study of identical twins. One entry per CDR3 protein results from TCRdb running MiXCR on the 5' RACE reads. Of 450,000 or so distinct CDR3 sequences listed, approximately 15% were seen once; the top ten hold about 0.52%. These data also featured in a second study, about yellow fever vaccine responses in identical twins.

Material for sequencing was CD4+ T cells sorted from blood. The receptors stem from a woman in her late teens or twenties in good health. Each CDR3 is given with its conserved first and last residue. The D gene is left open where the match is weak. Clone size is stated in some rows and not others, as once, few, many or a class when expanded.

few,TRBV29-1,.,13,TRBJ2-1,CSVSSGSYNEQFF,TGCAGCGTTTCATCGGGCTCCTACAATGAGCAGTTCTTC
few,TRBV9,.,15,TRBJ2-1,CASSVGRVLYNEQFF,TGTGCCAGCAGCGTAGGGAGGGTTCTCTACAATGAGCAGTTCTTC
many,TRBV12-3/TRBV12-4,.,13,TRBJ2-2,CASSSMGGGELFF,TGTGCCAGCAGCTCAATGGGGGGCGGGGAGCTGTTTTTT
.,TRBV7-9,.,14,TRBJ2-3,CASSLVQATGTQYF,TGTGCCAGCAGCTTAGTCCAGGCAACAGGCACGCAGTATTTT
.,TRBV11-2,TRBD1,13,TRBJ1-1,CASSSRGPTEAFF,TGTGCCAGCAGCTCCAGGGGGCCCACTGAAGCTTTCTTT
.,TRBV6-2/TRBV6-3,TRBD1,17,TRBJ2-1,CASSYPTGTGIYNEQFF,TGTGCCAGCAGTTACCCAACCGGGACAGGGATCTACAATGAGCAGTTCTTC
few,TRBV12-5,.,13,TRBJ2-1,CASGAPPGDEQFF,TGTGCTAGTGGTGCCCCTCCAGGGGATGAGCAGTTCTTC
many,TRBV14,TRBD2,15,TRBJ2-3,CASSLAGAGTDTQYF,TGTGCCAGCAGCCTAGCGGGAGCGGGCACAGATACGCAGTATTTT
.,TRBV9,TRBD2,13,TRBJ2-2,CASSFSGTGELFF,TGTGCCAGCAGCTTTAGCGGGACCGGGGAGCTGTTTTTT
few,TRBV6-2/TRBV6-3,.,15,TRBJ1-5,CASSRGDTQWQPQHF,TGTGCCAGCAGCCGGGGGGATACACAATGGCAGCCCCAGCATTTT
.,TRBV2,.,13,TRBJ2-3,CASSGTATDTQYF,TGTGCCAGCAGTGGGACAGCCACAGATACGCAGTATTTT
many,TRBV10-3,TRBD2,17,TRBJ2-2,CAISEPGLGSGTGELFF,TGTGCCATCAGTGAACCGGGACTAGGATCCGGCACCGGGGAGCTGTTTTTT
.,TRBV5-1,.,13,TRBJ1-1,CASSLVGGSEAFF,TGCGCCAGCAGCTTGGTGGGGGGGTCTGAAGCTTTCTTT
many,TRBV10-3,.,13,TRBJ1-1,CAISDGDLGQAFF,TGTGCCATCAGTGATGGGGACTTGGGCCAAGCTTTCTTT
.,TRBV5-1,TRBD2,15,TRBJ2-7,CASSRTSERFNEQYF,TGCGCCAGCAGCCGTACTAGCGAACGTTTTAACGAGCAGTACTTC
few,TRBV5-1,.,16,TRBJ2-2,CASSLEGSGRAGELFF,TGCGCCAGCAGCTTGGAGGGGAGCGGGCGTGCCGGGGAGCTGTTTTTT
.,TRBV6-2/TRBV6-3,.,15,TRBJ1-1,CASRKGGDPGTEAFF,TGTGCCAGCCGAAAGGGGGGGGACCCGGGTACTGAAGCTTTCTTT
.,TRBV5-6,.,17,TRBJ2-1,CASSLLSSGPNYNEQFF,TGTGCCAGCAGCTTGTTGTCCTCGGGACCGAATTACAATGAGCAGTTCTTC
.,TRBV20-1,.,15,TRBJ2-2,CSAPERVLNTGELFF,TGCAGTGCCCCCGAGCGGGTACTGAACACCGGGGAGCTGTTTTTT
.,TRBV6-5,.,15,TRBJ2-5,CASSYSLSSMETQYF,TGTGCCAGCAGTTACTCATTATCGTCTATGGAGACCCAGTACTTC
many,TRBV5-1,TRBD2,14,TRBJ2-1,CASNPLAGNNEQFF,TGCGCCAGCAACCCCCTAGCGGGGAACAATGAGCAGTTCTTC
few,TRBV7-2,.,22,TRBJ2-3,CASSFPGTGYSGIAGATDTQYF,TGTGCCAGCAGCTTTCCCGGGACAGGGTATTCCGGTATAGCGGGGGCCACAGATACGCAGTATTTT
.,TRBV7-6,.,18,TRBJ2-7,CASSPAPPAGVSSYEQYF,TGTGCCAGCAGCCCCGCTCCTCCGGCCGGAGTGAGCTCCTACGAGCAGTACTTC
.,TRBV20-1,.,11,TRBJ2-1,CSAPASNEQFF,TGCAGTGCACCCGCTAGCAATGAGCAGTTCTTC
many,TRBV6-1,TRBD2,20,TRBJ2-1,CASSDAKSSGSLSTHNEQFF,TGTGCCAGCAGTGATGCTAAGTCTAGCGGGAGCTTGTCAACCCACAATGAGCAGTTCTTC
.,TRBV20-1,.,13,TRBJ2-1,CSASSRLYNEQFF,TGCAGTGCCTCTTCGAGACTATACAATGAGCAGTTCTTC
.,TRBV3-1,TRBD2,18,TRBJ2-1,CASSHKLAGGSTYNEQFF,TGTGCCAGCAGCCACAAACTAGCGGGAGGTAGTACCTACAATGAGCAGTTCTTC
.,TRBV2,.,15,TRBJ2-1,CASSEDSLGGREQFF,TGTGCCAGCAGTGAGGACAGCCTGGGAGGGAGAGAGCAGTTCTTC
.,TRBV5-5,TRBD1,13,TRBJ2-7,CASKGQGAGEQYF,TGTGCCAGCAAAGGACAGGGGGCAGGCGAGCAGTACTTC
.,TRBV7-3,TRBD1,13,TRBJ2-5,CASSLGQGLSQYF,TGTGCCAGCAGCCTAGGACAGGGTTTGTCCCAGTACTTC
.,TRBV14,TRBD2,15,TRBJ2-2,CASRRTSANTGELFF,TGTGCCAGCAGGCGGACTAGCGCGAACACCGGGGAGCTGTTTTTT
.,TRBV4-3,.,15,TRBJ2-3,CASSQGDGHTDTQYF,TGCGCCAGCAGCCAAGGGGACGGACACACAGATACGCAGTATTTT
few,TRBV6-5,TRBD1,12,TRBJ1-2,CASRLQGAGYTF,TGTGCCAGCAGGCTACAGGGGGCTGGCTACACCTTC
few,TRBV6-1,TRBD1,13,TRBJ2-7,CASRTGGWGEQYF,TGTGCCAGCAGAACAGGGGGCTGGGGGGAGCAGTACTTC
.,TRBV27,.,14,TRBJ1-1,CASSFWGGGTEAFF,TGTGCCAGCAGTTTCTGGGGGGGCGGCACTGAAGCTTTCTTT